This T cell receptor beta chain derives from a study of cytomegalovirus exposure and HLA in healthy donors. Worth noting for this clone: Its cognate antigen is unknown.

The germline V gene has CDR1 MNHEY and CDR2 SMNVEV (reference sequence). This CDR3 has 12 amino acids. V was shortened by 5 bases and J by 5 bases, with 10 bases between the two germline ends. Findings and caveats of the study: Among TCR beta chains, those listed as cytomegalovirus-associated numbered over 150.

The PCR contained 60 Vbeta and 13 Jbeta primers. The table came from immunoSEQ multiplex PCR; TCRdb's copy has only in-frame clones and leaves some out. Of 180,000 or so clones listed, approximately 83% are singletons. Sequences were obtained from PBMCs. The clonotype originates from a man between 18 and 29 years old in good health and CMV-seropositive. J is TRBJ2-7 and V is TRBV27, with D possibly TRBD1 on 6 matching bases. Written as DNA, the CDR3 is TGTGCCAGCAGTGCGGACAGCGACGAGCAGTACTTC. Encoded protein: CASSADSDEQYF.